Presented here are 31 T cell receptor beta chains from one specimen sequenced in a study of shared clonotypes between healthy human individuals. TCRdb's copy holds only in-frame clones and misses some; the assay was immunoSEQ multiplex PCR. The sample lists around 2.1 million clones, roughly 91% occurring once. Terminally differentiated effector memory CD45RA+ cells were excluded from the naive CD8 cells, which were CD45RO-negative and positively selected for CCR7. Sequenced sample: naive CD8+ T cells from PBMCs. These TCRs come from a man aged 18 to 35 in good health. Some clones in this sample may be carry-over from other donors' samples.

On this clone itself: Other nucleotide sequences in the sample specify the same CDR3. The V call is TRBV11-2, the J call TRBJ2-7; D is uncertain. From germline, CDR1 is SGHAT and CDR2 FQNNGV. The CDR3 is made up of 12 amino acids. The ends were cut back, 3 bases at V and 6 bases at J, with 9 bases in the middle. The CDR3: CASSLDRREQYF. CDR3 sequence (DNA): TGTGCCAGCAGCTTGGATCGCCGCGAGCAGTACTTC.

This chain uses TRBV7-9 with TRBJ2-1, with D perhaps matching TRBD2 (6 bases). Trimming pared 5 bases from V and 7 bases from J, leaving 21 bases between. Per germline, CDR1 SEHNR and CDR2 FQNEAQ (reference sequence). This CDR3 spans 16 amino acids. CDR3 in DNA: TGTGCCAGCAGCCCCGTTCACCGGGACTGGAGGAATGAGCAGTTCTTC. It specifies CASSPVHRDWRNEQFF.

This chain connects TRBV27 to TRBJ2-3, with 7 positions matching TRBD2. The trim removed 6 bases at V and 6 bases at J, leaving 9 bases unmatched. CDR1 and CDR2 from the germline V gene are MNHEY and SMNVEV (reference sequence). This CDR3 has 14 amino acids. CDR3 sequence reads: CASRLGLVGDTQYF. In DNA, the CDR3 is TGTGCCAGCAGACTCGGACTAGTTGGGGATACGCAGTATTTT.

This sequence joins TRBV11-2 and TRBJ1-2, with 11 bases lining up with TRBD1. The CDR3 is made up of 14 amino acids. CDR1 and CDR2 (germline): SGHAT, FQNNGV. J lost 8 bases, V lost 3 bases, and 5 bases had no gene match. This chain's CDR3 is CASSFGQGAFGYTF. The CDR3 DNA reads as TGTGCCAGCAGCTTTGGACAGGGGGCTTTCGGCTACACCTTC.

This clone was recorded only once. The J gene is TRBJ1-5, the V gene TRBV28; D is possibly TRBD1 (6 bases). Germline V CDR1 and CDR2: MDHEN, SYDVKM. The V and J ends lost 5 bases and 2 bases respectively, with 19 bases between them. The CDR3 is made up of 17 amino acids. This CDR3 is CASSRRGVRGGNQPQHF. In DNA form, the CDR3 reads TGTGCCAGCAGTCGCCGGGGGGTCAGGGGTGGCAATCAGCCCCAGCATTTT.

The chain is built from TRBV28 and TRBJ2-5, with 7 positions matching TRBD2. The J call may be mistaken, given a closer DNA end match to TRBJ2-7. Germline CDR1 and CDR2: MDHEN and SYDVKM. CDR3 size: 18 residues. CDR3 DNA sequence: TGTGCCAGCAGTTTCTTTGTGTCTCGGGAGGTCTACTCCTACGAGCAGTACTTC. It translates to CASSFFVSREVYSYEQYF.

The J gene is TRBJ2-7, the V gene TRBV9; 7 nucleotides line up with TRBD2. Germline-derived CDR1 and CDR2 are SGDLS and YYNGEE. The CDR3 loop spans 14 amino acids. The V and J ends lost 3 bases and 1 base, in that order; junction bases with no gene match: 4. The CDR3 here is CASSARERSYEQYF. The CDR3 coding sequence is TGTGCCAGCAGCGCGCGGGAGCGATCCTACGAGCAGTACTTC.

The chain employs TRBV30 and TRBJ2-7; possibly TRBD1 for D (6 bases). This CDR3 spans 15 amino acids. Germline V gives CDR1 GTSNPN, CDR2 SVGIG (reference sequence). Trimming removed 5 bases at V and 6 bases at J, with 23 bases between. CDR3 sequence reads: CAWGDLPQGKGEQYF. CDR3 sequence (DNA): TGTGCCTGGGGGGACCTTCCACAGGGCAAAGGCGAGCAGTACTTC.

J is TRBJ2-2 and V is TRBV9; D gene unclear. Germline CDR1 SGDLS, CDR2 YYNGEE. CDR3 length: 15 amino acids. With 4 bases removed from V and 6 bases from J, the gap between germline ends came to 16 bases. For the CDR3, the DNA is TGTGCCAGCAGCTCCGGGCCCCTAAGTGCCGGGGAGCTGTTTTTT. Amino acid sequence: CASSSGPLSAGELFF.

The V and J genes are TRBV4-1 and TRBJ2-7, with 12 bases matching TRBD2. CDR1 is MGHRA, CDR2 YSYEKL, per germline. After removal of 4 bases from V and 7 bases from J, the junction contained 17 bases not matched to a gene. The CDR3 loop spans 18 amino acids. The CDR3, as DNA: TGCGCCAGCAGCCCGGGACTAGCGGGCCCCACGTCATGGGGGGAGCAGTACTTC. Translated: CASSPGLAGPTSWGEQYF.

V usage is TRBV7-8 and J usage is TRBJ2-3; D not certain. The CDR3 is made up of 17 amino acids. V shed 2 bases and J shed 3 bases, with 18 bases lying between them. CDR1 and CDR2 from the germline V gene are SGHVS and FQNEAQ. The CDR3 region is CASSLSRSPLATDTQYF. In nucleotides, the CDR3 is TGTGCCAGCAGCTTATCGCGGTCGCCGCTGGCAACAGATACGCAGTATTTT.

The chain employs TRBV28 and TRBJ1-2; 8 bases are shared with TRBD1. The CDR3 consists of 14 residues. The germline V gene encodes CDR1 MDHEN and CDR2 SYDVKM. Trimming removed 5 bases from V and 2 bases from J; junction bases left unmatched: 4. CDR3 bases: TGTGCCAGCAGTGCAACAGGGGGGAACTATGGCTACACCTTC. As protein: CASSATGGNYGYTF.

The chain combines TRBV9 with TRBJ1-5; 8 bases match TRBD1. The CDR3 consists of 16 residues. CDR1 and CDR2 (germline): SGDLS, YYNGEE. J was trimmed by 3 bases and V by 4 bases; bases with no gene match: 9. Here the CDR3 reads CASSPGTGPFNQPQHF. The CDR3 DNA reads TGTGCCAGCAGCCCCGGGACAGGCCCCTTCAATCAGCCCCAGCATTTT.

The chain carries TRBV28 and TRBJ2-3; the D gene could be TRBD1 or TRBD2 (5 bases each). V dropped 6 bases and J dropped 4 bases, with 14 bases sitting between them. CDR3 size: 14 residues. Germline V CDR1 and CDR2: MDHEN, SYDVKM. In DNA form, the CDR3 reads TGTGCCAGCAGCCGTTTGGGGGAAGCAGATACGCAGTATTTT. Encoded protein: CASSRLGEADTQYF.

The chain employs TRBV27 and TRBJ2-7; 11 positions match TRBD2. Germline V gene sequence: CDR1 MNHEY, CDR2 SMNVEV (reference sequence). Trimming cost V 4 bases and J 4 bases; bases outside gene matches: 15. The length of the CDR3 is 18 residues. The CDR3 DNA reads as TGTGCCAGCAGTTCGACCGGGACTAGCGGCCTATTCCTTTACGAGCAGTACTTC. Its translation: CASSSTGTSGLFLYEQYF.

This clone was observed a single time. The genes are TRBV5-4 and TRBJ1-2; no clear D gene. Germline V gene data show CDR1 as SGHNT and CDR2 as YYREEE (reference sequence). Trimming took 0 bases from V and 4 from J, leaving 7 bases between them. The CDR3 runs 13 residues. Here the CDR3 DNA reads TGTGCCAGCAGCTTGGGAACCCTCTATGGCTACACCTTC. It codes for CASSLGTLYGYTF.

This CDR3 reads CSVVETGNTIYF. The CDR3 DNA follows: TGCAGCGTTGTTGAAACTGGAAACACCATATATTTT. V gene TRBV29-1 combines with J gene TRBJ1-3, with unresolved D. The germline CDR1 and CDR2 sequences are SQVTM and ANQGSEA. The CDR3 length is 12 residues. Trimming removed 4 bases at V and 2 bases at J, with 6 bases between.

The V and J genes are TRBV7-9 and TRBJ1-2; maybe TRBD1 (5 bases). The CDR3 totals 14 residues. The germline V gene has CDR1 SEHNR and CDR2 FQNEAQ (reference sequence). Deletions cut 8 bases from V and 7 bases from J, with 20 bases between. DNA for the CDR3: TGTGCCAGCTCGCAGGGCCGAGCCCCATCTGGCTACACCTTC. Translated, it gives CASSQGRAPSGYTF.

The chain joins TRBV6-1 to TRBJ2-1; the D gene is possibly TRBD2 (5 bases). The CDR3 is 16 amino acids. V shed 0 bases and J shed 7 bases, with 16 bases lying between them. The germline V gene encodes CDR1 MNHNS and CDR2 SASEGT. Written as DNA, the CDR3 is TGTGCCAGCAGTGAAGCTGACTACCCCCCGGGGAATGAGCAGTTCTTC. Encoded protein: CASSEADYPPGNEQFF.

This sequence joins TRBV7-6 and TRBJ2-5; a possible D gene is TRBD2 (7 bases). The V end was cut by 1 base, the J end by 3 bases, with 18 bases between. Germline CDR1 reads SGHVS; CDR2 reads FNYEAQ. This CDR3 has 17 residues. CDR3: CASSLGRGAGAKETQYF. CDR3 coding DNA: TGTGCCAGCAGCTTAGGCCGGGGGGCAGGGGCAAAAGAGACCCAGTACTTC. Filled out from reference TRBV7-6 and TRBJ2-5, the complete variable domain reads GAGVSQSPRYKVTKRGQDVALRCDPISGHVSLYWYRQALGQGPEFLTYFNYEAQQDKSGLPNDRFSAERPEGSISTLTIQRTEQRDSAMYRCASSLGRGAGAKETQYFGPGTRLLVL.

V is TRBV2 and J is TRBJ2-7; D gene ambiguous. The length of the CDR3 is 17 residues. V was pared by 2 bases and J by 0 bases, with 17 bases between. The germline V gene encodes CDR1 SNHLY and CDR2 FYNNEI. The CDR3 here is CASSESETEYSSYEQYF. The CDR3 DNA sequence: TGTGCCAGCAGTGAAAGCGAGACGGAATACAGCTCCTACGAGCAGTACTTC.

The chain joins TRBV27 to TRBJ1-5; TRBD1 matches 8 bases. The germline V gene has CDR1 MNHEY and CDR2 SMNVEV (reference sequence). V shed 4 bases, J shed 7 bases, and the junction held 12 bases outside the gene matches. The CDR3 loop spans 16 amino acids. CDR3 sequence: CASSSFRDRRGQPQHF. The CDR3 bases are TGTGCCAGCAGTTCCTTCCGGGACAGGCGAGGCCAGCCCCAGCATTTT.

The rearrangement links TRBV7-6 to TRBJ2-5; perhaps D is TRBD1 or TRBD2 (5 bases each). Between the trimmed V and J ends, which lost 5 bases and 4 bases, there was a span of 17 bases. The CDR3 is made up of 15 amino acids. Germline V gives CDR1 SGHVS, CDR2 FNYEAQ. CDR3 in amino acids: CASSPTGHGLETQYF. DNA for the CDR3: TGTGCCAGCAGCCCTACGGGGCACGGGCTAGAGACCCAGTACTTC.

The rearrangement uses TRBV28 and TRBJ2-7, with D perhaps assigned TRBD1 or TRBD2 (7 bases each). The CDR3 is 15 residues long. The V gene's germline CDR1 is MDHEN and CDR2 SYDVKM. With 6 bases removed from V and 7 bases from J, the gap between germline ends came to 22 bases. CDR3 nucleotides: TGTGCCAGCAGACCGGTGGGGGAGGGGGCATGGGAGCAGTACTTC. It encodes CASRPVGEGAWEQYF.

The chain uses TRBV5-6 and TRBJ2-3; D is unresolved. CDR1 is SGHDT and CDR2 is YYEEEE in the germline V gene. The length of the CDR3 is 14 residues. V shed 3 bases and J shed 0 bases, with 8 bases lying between them. The CDR3 DNA reads TGTGCCAGCAGCTCGGACGGTAGCACAGATACGCAGTATTTT. Translated, it gives CASSSDGSTDTQYF.

The rearrangement joins TRBV28 to TRBJ2-5; D possibly corresponds to TRBD2 (5 bases). The CDR3 loop spans 14 amino acids. Germline CDR1 reads MDHEN; CDR2 reads SYDVKM. Trimming took 6 bases from V and 0 from J, leaving 11 bases between them. In DNA, the CDR3 is TGTGCCAGCAGAGCGAGAGGGAACCAAGAGACCCAGTACTTC. Encoded protein: CASRARGNQETQYF.

This sequence joins TRBV7-6 and TRBJ2-1; 10 bases are a match to TRBD2. Germline V gene sequence: CDR1 SGHVS, CDR2 FNYEAQ. V lost 3 bases, J lost 4 bases, and 9 bases stayed unmatched. The CDR3 consists of 17 residues. CDR3 loop: CASSFRSGRVIYNEQFF. CDR3 DNA: TGTGCCAGCAGCTTCAGGAGCGGGAGGGTTATTTACAATGAGCAGTTCTTC. Based on the CDR3 plus reference TRBV7-6 and TRBJ2-1, the full variable domain is GAGVSQSPRYKVTKRGQDVALRCDPISGHVSLYWYRQALGQGPEFLTYFNYEAQQDKSGLPNDRFSAERPEGSISTLTIQRTEQRDSAMYRCASSFRSGRVIYNEQFFGPGTRLTVL.

The chain has TRBV10-2 and TRBJ2-3; unclear D gene. The CDR3 has 14 amino acids. Trimming left V 5 bases short and J 1 base short, with 10 bases between. Germline lookup yields CDR1 WSHSY and CDR2 SAAADI. The CDR3 sequence is CASSSARGTDTQYF. CDR3 DNA: TGCGCCAGCAGTTCCGCCCGAGGCACAGATACGCAGTATTTT.

The V and J genes are TRBV27 and TRBJ2-7; possible D gene TRBD2, 5 bases. CDR1 and CDR2 (germline): MNHEY, SMNVEV (reference sequence). The V and J ends lost 5 bases and 2 bases respectively, with 10 bases between them. CDR3 length: 13 residues. CDR3 coding DNA: TGTGCCAGCAGTCCGGGAAATACCTACGAGCAGTACTTC. This codes for CASSPGNTYEQYF.

As for this clone: Its ends do not fully match the called genes, so a read error is possible. This chain uses TRBV4-1 with TRBJ2-3; 9 bases are shared with TRBD2. The germline CDR1 and CDR2 sequences are MGHRA and YSYEKL. This CDR3 has 16 residues. CDR3 region: CASNQVAGGPVNTQYF. CDR3 nucleotides: TGCGCCAGCAACCAAGTGGCGGGAGGGCCGGTAAATACGCAGTATTTT.

The gene calls are TRBV6-1 and TRBJ2-4; 8 nucleotides line up with TRBD1. V was clipped by 6 bases and J by 5 bases; unmatched bases: 3. Germline assignment: CDR1 MNHNS and CDR2 SASEGT. This CDR3 region has 13 residues. The CDR3 DNA is TGTGCCAGCAGGGACAGGGAACAAAACATTCAGTACTTC. Amino acid sequence: CASRDREQNIQYF.